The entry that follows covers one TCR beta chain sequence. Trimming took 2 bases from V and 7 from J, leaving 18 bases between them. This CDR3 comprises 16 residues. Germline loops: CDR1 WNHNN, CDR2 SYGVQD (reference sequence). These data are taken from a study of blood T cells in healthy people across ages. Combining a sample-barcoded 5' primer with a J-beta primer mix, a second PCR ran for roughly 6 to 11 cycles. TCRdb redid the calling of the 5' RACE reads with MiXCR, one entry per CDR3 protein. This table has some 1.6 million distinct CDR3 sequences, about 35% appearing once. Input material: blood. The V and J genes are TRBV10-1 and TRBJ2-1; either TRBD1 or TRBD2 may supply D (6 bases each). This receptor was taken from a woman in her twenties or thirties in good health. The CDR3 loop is CASSETPSVGGNEQFF. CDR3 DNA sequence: TGCGCCAGCAGTGAGACCCCCAGCGTAGGGGGGAATGAGCAGTTCTTC.